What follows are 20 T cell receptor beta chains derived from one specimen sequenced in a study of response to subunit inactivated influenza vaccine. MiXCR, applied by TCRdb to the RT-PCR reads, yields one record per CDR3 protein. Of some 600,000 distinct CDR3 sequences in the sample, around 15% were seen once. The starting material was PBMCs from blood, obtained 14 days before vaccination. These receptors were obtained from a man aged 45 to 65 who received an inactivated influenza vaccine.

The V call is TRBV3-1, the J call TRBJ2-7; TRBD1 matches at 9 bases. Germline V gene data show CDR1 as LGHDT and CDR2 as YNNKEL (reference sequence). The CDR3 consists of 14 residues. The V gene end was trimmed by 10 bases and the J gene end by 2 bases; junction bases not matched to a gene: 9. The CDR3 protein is CATTPGQGAYEQYF. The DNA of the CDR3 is TGTGCCACCACCCCGGGACAGGGAGCCTACGAGCAGTACTTC.

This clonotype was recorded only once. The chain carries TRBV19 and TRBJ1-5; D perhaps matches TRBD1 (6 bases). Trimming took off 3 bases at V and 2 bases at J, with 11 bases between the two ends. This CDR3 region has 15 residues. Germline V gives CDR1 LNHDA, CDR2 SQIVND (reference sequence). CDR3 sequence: CASSISAGGNQPQHF. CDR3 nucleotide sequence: TGTGCCAGTAGTATTTCCGCAGGGGGCAATCAGCCCCAGCATTTT. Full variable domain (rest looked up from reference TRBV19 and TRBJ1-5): DGGITQSPKYLFRKEGQNVTLSCEQNLNHDAMYWYRQDPGQGLRLIYYSQIVNDFQKGDIAEGYSVSREKKESFPLTVTSAQKNPTAFYLCASSISAGGNQPQHFGDGTRLSIL.

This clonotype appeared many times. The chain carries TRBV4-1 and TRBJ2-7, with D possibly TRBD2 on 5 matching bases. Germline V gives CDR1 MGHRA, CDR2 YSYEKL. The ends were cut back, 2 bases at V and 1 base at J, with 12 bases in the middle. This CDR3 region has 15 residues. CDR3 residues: CASSQRVATSYEQYF. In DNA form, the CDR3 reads TGCGCCAGCAGCCAACGCGTAGCGACATCCTACGAGCAGTACTTC.

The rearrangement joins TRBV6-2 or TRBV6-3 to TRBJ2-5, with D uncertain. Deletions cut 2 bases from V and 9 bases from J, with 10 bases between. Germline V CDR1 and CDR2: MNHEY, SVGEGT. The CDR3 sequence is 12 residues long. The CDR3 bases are TGTGCCAGCAGTTACCCTGGGGTGGCCCAGTACTTC. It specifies CASSYPGVAQYF.

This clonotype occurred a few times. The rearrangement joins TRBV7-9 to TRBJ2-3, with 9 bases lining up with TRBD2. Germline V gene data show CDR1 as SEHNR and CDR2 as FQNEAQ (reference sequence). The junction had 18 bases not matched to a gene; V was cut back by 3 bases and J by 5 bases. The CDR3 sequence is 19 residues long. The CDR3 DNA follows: TGTGCCAGCAGCTTTGTCCGAAGCGGGAGGCCCCGACTGGGAGATACGCAGTATTTT. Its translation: CASSFVRSGRPRLGDTQYF. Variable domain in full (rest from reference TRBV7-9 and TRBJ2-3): DTGVSQNPRHKITKRGQNVTFRCDPISEHNRLYWYRQTLGQGPEFLTYFQNEAQLEKSRLLSDRFSAERPKGSFSTLEIQRTEQGDSAMYLCASSFVRSGRPRLGDTQYFGPGTRLTVL.

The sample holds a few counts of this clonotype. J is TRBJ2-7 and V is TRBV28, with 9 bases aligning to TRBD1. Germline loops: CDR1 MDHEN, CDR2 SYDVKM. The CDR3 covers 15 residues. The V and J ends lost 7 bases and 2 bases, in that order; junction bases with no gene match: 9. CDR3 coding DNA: TGTGCCAGCAACCCTACAGGGGGCGAGCCCTACGAGCAGTACTTC. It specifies CASNPTGGEPYEQYF.

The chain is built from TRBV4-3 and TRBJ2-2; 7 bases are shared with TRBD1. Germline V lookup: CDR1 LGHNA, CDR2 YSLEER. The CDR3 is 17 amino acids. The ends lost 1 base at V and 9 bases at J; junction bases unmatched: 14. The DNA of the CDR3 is TGCGCCAGCAGCCAAGGTGTTGGTTACAGGGGAATATGGGAGCTGTTTTTT. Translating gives CASSQGVGYRGIWELFF.

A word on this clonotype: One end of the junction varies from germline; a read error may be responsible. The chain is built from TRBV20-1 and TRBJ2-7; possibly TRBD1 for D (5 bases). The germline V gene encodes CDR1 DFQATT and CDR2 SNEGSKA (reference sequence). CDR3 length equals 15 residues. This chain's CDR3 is CSARDRQSLSYEQYF. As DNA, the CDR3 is TGCAGTGCCAGAGATAGACAGTCTCTTTCCTACGAGCAGTACTTC.

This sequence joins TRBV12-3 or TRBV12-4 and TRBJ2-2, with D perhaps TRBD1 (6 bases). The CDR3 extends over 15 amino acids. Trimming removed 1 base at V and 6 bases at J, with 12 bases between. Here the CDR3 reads CASSLEQGGAGELFF. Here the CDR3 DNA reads TGTGCCAGCAGTTTAGAACAGGGTGGGGCCGGGGAGCTGTTTTTT.

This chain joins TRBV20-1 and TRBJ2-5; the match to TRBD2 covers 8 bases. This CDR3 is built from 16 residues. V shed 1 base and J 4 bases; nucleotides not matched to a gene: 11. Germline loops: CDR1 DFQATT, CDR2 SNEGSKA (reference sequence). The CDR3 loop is CSARVPRLAIRETQYF. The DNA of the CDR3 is TGCAGTGCTAGAGTCCCCCGACTAGCGATTCGAGAGACCCAGTACTTC.

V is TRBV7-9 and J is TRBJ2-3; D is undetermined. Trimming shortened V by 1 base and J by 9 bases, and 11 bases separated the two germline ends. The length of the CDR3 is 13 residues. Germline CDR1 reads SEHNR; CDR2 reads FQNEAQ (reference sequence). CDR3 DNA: TGTGCCAGCAGCTTAGGGTACAAGGACACGCAGTATTTT. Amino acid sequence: CASSLGYKDTQYF.

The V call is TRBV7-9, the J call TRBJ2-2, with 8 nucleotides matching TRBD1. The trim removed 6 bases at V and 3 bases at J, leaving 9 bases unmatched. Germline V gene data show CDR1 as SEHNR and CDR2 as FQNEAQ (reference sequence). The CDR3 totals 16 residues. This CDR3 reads CASSPSGGPDTGELFF. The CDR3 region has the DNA TGTGCCAGCAGTCCCTCAGGGGGCCCGGACACCGGGGAGCTGTTTTTT.

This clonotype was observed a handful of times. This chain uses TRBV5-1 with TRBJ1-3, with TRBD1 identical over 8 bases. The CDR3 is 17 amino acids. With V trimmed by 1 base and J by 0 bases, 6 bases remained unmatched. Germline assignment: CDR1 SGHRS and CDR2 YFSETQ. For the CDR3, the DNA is TGCGCCAGCAGCTTGTCGGGACAGGCGAACTCTGGAAACACCATATATTTT. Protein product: CASSLSGQANSGNTIYF.

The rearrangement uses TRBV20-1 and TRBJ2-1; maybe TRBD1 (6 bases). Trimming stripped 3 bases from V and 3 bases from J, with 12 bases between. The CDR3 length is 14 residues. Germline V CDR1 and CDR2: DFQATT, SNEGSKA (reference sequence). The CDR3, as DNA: TGCAGTGCTAGGGGACCGGACAGCTACAATGAGCAGTTCTTC. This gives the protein CSARGPDSYNEQFF.

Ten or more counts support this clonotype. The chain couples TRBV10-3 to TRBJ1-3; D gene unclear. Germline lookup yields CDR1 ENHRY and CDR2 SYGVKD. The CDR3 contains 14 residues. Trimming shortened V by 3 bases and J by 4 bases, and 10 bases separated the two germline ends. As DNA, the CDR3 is TGTGCCATCAGTGAAAGCTCTCTGGGAAACACCATATATTTT. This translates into CAISESSLGNTIYF.

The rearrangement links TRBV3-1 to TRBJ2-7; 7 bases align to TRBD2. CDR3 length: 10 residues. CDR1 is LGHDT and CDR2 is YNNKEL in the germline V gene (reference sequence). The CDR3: CAAGDYEQYF. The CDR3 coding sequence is TGTGCTGCGGGAGACTACGAGCAGTACTTC.

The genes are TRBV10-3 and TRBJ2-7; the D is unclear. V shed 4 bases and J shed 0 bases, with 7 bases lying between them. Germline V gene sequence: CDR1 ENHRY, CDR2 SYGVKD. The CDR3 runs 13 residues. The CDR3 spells CAISVYSSYEQYF. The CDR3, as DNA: TGTGCCATCAGTGTCTACAGCTCCTACGAGCAGTACTTC.

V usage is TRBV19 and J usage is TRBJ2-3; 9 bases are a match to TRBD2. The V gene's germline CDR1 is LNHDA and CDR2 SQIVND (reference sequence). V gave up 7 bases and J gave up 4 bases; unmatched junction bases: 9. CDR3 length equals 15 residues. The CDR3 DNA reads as TGTGCCAGTAAGGGACTAGCAGAGTGGGCAGATACGCAGTATTTT. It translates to CASKGLAEWADTQYF.

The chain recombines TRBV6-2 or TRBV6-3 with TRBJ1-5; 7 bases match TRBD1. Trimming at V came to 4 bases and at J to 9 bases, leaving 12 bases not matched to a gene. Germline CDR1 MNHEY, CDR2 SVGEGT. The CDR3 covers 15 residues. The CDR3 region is CASSFPNRGGGPQHF. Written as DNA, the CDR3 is TGTGCCAGCAGTTTTCCGAACAGGGGAGGTGGGCCCCAGCATTTT.

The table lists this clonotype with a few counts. The CDR3 DNA sequence: TGTGCCAGCAGTTTAAACGGCAGGGGAGAGACCCAGTACTTC. Protein product: CASSLNGRGETQYF. V usage is TRBV12-3 or TRBV12-4 and J usage is TRBJ2-5, with D possibly matching TRBD1 (6 bases). The V gene lost 2 bases and the J gene lost 4 bases, with 11 bases spanning the gap. The CDR3 is 14 residues long.